The clone carrying this T cell receptor (beta chain) occurred many times. Antigen specificity is unknown. The length of the CDR3 is 13 residues. The germline CDR1 and CDR2 sequences are GTSNPN and SVGIG (reference sequence). Trimming cost V 3 bases and J 2 bases, with 11 bases left between them. The entry originates in a study of T cells in Graves' hyperthyroidism and ophthalmopathy. Study results and limitations: Most clonotypes expanded in thyroid above 0.001 were likewise present in blood.

Amplified regions were TCR beta CDR3 sequences from RNA transcripts. An initial round of RT-PCR targeting the TCR CDR3 relied on the HTBI primer set. TCRdb re-analysed the multiplex PCR reads in MiXCR, keeping a single row per CDR3 protein. The sample includes some 650,000 distinct CDR3 sequences, roughly 15% of them seen just once. The chain uses TRBV30 and TRBJ2-7; TRBD1 or TRBD2 may be the D gene (5 bases each). This receptor was obtained from a middle-aged woman with Graves' ophthalmopathy. What was sequenced was blood. The CDR3 DNA reads TGTGCCTGGAGCCGGGACGGGACCTACGAGCAGTACTTC. It codes for CAWSRDGTYEQYF.